This is a list of T cell receptor beta chains from one sample in a study of blood T cell repertoires in COVID-19. Method: immunoSEQ multiplex PCR; TCRdb's copy keeps in-frame clones and lacks some. The sample consists of about 62,000 clones, just under 95% of them appearing once. Sequenced sample: peripheral blood. These receptors came from a human donor in a cohort sampled during active COVID-19. CDR3s include the opening cysteine and the closing phenylalanine or tryptophan. A D gene is named only where the DNA matches it firmly. A row's size may be missing; if present it is once, few, many or a size class.

D	size	V	CDR3
NA	NA	TRBV28	CASSPGGLQTTGYTF
NA	NA	TRBV5-1	CASSLEGLGTDTQYF
NA	once	TRBV24-1	CATSDSRAADTQYF
NA	NA	TRBV7-6	CASSLGAGRDTEAFF
TRBD1	NA	TRBV10-3	CAISGGWGTAVYEQYF
TRBD2	NA	TRBV27	CASRRGGSSYEQYF
TRBD1	NA	TRBV11-1	CASSFRDSHYGYTF
TRBD2	NA	TRBV10-3	CAISDGPGGSYEQYF
NA	NA	TRBV7-2	CASSLSRGNTEAFF
NA	NA	TRBV4-2	CASSQGPRLEATDTQYF
TRBD2	once	TRBV6-6	CASRRLRELSDTQYF
NA	NA	TRBV4-2	CASSQDGSGGYSPLHF
TRBD1	NA	TRBV30	CASSRGQGASNGYTF
NA	NA	TRBV5-6	CASSLGFRGISSGANVLTF
TRBD1	NA	TRBV3-1/TRBV3-2	CASSQSLGQGGGYTF
TRBD1	NA	TRBV12-3/TRBV12-4	CASSLGQVGAQHF
NA	NA	TRBV19	CASSTGINYGYTF
TRBD1	NA	TRBV19	CASRTQGAAGNTIYF
NA	NA	TRBV19	CASNPNGAVYEQYF
NA	NA	TRBV24-1	CATSDEAGMHEQFF